The table lists the clone carrying this TCR beta chain with a few counts. CDR3 length: 15 residues. CDR1 and CDR2 (germline): SGDLS, YYNGEE. V was pared by 5 bases and J by 2 bases, with 8 bases of the junction left unmatched. The data stem from a study of blood T cell repertoires in COVID-19. Study overall: Samples of COVID-19 (acute and convalescent) were obtained from the United States, Italy and Spain. PBMCs, B-cell-depleted T cells, or T cells provided the cDNA or gDNA that made up the material.

Study processing details: The authors estimated nucleated cell counts from reference gene primer amplification. Produced via immunoSEQ multiplex PCR; TCRdb's table is partial and in-frame only. V, J and clone size reflect that table, while D and trimming were determined from the DNA. This table has 120,000 to 150,000 clones, over 70% appearing once. The rearrangement joins TRBV9 to TRBJ2-7; 9 bases match TRBD2. The TCR was taken from a man aged 45-65 years with active or convalescent COVID-19. Sequenced material: peripheral blood. For the CDR3, the DNA is TGTGCCAGCAGTGTTAGCGGGAGAGGGGCCTACGAGCAGTACTTC. Protein: CASSVSGRGAYEQYF.